The rows below give T cell receptor beta chains drawn from one sample of a study of neurological immune-mediated disorders. TCRdb recomputed calls from the 5' RACE reads with MiXCR, one row per CDR3 protein. The table has over 90,000 distinct CDR3 sequences, about a tenth seen once. Specimen: PBMCs. These receptors all stem from a female donor with HTLV-1-associated myelopathy (HAM/TSP). Each CDR3 is given with its conserved first and last residue. Each record gives: D gene, J gene, clone size, V gene, CDR3 protein, CDR3 DNA. The D gene is left open where the match is weak. Not all rows give a size; the values are once, few, many and, for expanded clones, a class.

D gene: TRBD1; J gene: TRBJ2-2; clone size: many; V gene: TRBV7-2; CDR3 protein: CASSLVWNRGAGELFF; CDR3 DNA: TGTGCCAGCAGCTTAGTTTGGAACAGGGGGGCCGGGGAGCTGTTTTTT
D gene: -; J gene: TRBJ1-6; clone size: -; V gene: TRBV10-3; CDR3 protein: CATRGGYQDNSPLHF; CDR3 DNA: TGTGCCACCCGGGGGGGTTATCAGGATAATTCACCCCTCCACTTT
D gene: -; J gene: TRBJ2-3; clone size: many; V gene: TRBV25-1; CDR3 protein: CASSPLGRGPTDTQYF; CDR3 DNA: TGTGCCAGCAGCCCCTTGGGGCGGGGGCCCACAGATACGCAGTATTTT
D gene: -; J gene: TRBJ1-2; clone size: many; V gene: TRBV10-3; CDR3 protein: CAISEWLDNYGYTF; CDR3 DNA: TGTGCCATCAGTGAGTGGCTCGACAACTATGGCTACACCTTC
D gene: -; J gene: TRBJ2-1; clone size: few; V gene: TRBV12-3/TRBV12-4; CDR3 protein: CASSTSSYNEQFF; CDR3 DNA: TGTGCCAGCAGTACTAGCTCCTACAATGAGCAGTTCTTC
D gene: -; J gene: TRBJ1-6; clone size: many; V gene: TRBV28; CDR3 protein: CASSDGTLYNSPLHF; CDR3 DNA: TGTGCCAGCAGCGACGGGACCCTATATAATTCACCCCTCCACTTT
D gene: -; J gene: TRBJ2-7; clone size: few; V gene: TRBV25-1; CDR3 protein: CASSDTRVDEQYF; CDR3 DNA: TGTGCCAGCAGTGATACCAGGGTAGACGAGCAGTACTTC
D gene: -; J gene: TRBJ2-2; clone size: many; V gene: TRBV5-1; CDR3 protein: CASAANTGELFF; CDR3 DNA: TGCGCCAGCGCAGCCAACACCGGGGAGCTGTTTTTT
D gene: -; J gene: TRBJ2-7; clone size: many; V gene: TRBV24-1; CDR3 protein: CATSDPRDGAYEQYF; CDR3 DNA: TGTGCCACCAGTGATCCCCGGGACGGAGCCTACGAGCAGTACTTC
D gene: -; J gene: TRBJ1-6; clone size: many; V gene: TRBV6-5; CDR3 protein: CASSYRGRDSPLHF; CDR3 DNA: TGTGCCAGCAGTTACAGGGGTCGTGATTCACCCCTCCACTTT
D gene: -; J gene: TRBJ1-1; clone size: many; V gene: TRBV10-3; CDR3 protein: CAIRRDTRLYRAEAFF; CDR3 DNA: TGTGCCATCAGACGGGACACCAGATTGTATCGCGCTGAAGCTTTCTTT
D gene: -; J gene: TRBJ1-2; clone size: -; V gene: TRBV25-1; CDR3 protein: CASSTSYYGYTF; CDR3 DNA: TGTGCCAGCAGCACCAGCTACTATGGCTACACCTTC
D gene: -; J gene: TRBJ2-7; clone size: many; V gene: TRBV10-3; CDR3 protein: CAISEFGEQYF; CDR3 DNA: TGTGCCATCAGTGAGTTTGGCGAGCAGTACTTC